These 10 T cell receptor beta chains were all obtained from the same sample, sequenced in a study of monozygotic twins with inflammatory bowel disease. TCRdb reanalyzed the 5' RACE reads, giving one entry per CDR3 protein sequence and no DNA. The repertoire table contains over 120,000 distinct CDR3 sequences. What was sequenced was blood. Receptor source: a human donor with ulcerative colitis or Crohn's disease, or a healthy co-twin of an affected twin (not recorded which).

The chain has TRBV29-1 and TRBJ2-1; TCRdb's D call, TRBD2, is unchecked because there is no DNA. The CDR3 sequence is 14 residues long. The germline V gene encodes CDR1 SQVTM and CDR2 ANQGSEA. The CDR3 is CSTERTSGSYEQFF.

This sequence joins TRBV29-1 and TRBJ1-1. The CDR3 has 13 residues. Looked up from germline, CDR1 is SQVTM and CDR2 is ANQGSEA. The CDR3 protein is CSVEEVKNTEAFF.

V and J are TRBV6-4 and TRBJ2-1. Looked up from germline, CDR1 is MRHNA and CDR2 is SNTAGT. CDR3 size: 15 residues. The CDR3 loop reads CASSEALAFHNEQFF.

The V and J genes are TRBV10-3 and TRBJ2-1; the D call of TRBD2 rests on TCRdb alone, since no DNA is present to check it. Germline V gene sequence: CDR1 ENHRY, CDR2 SYGVKD. This CDR3 has 17 residues. This CDR3 is CAISQAGREGPYNEQFF.

The chain carries TRBV12-3 or TRBV12-4 and TRBJ2-2; lacking DNA, the TRBD1 call made by TCRdb goes unchecked. This CDR3 region has 16 residues. CDR3 residues: CASSPLDRANTGELFF.

The CDR3 loop reads CATSATWAGRIDGTDTQYF. The chain combines TRBV24-1 with TRBJ2-3; TCRdb names TRBD1, which stays unverified in the absence of DNA. Looked up from germline, CDR1 is KGHDR and CDR2 is SFDVKD. This CDR3 has 19 amino acids.

The genes are TRBV5-4 and TRBJ2-3; TCRdb names TRBD2, which stays unverified in the absence of DNA. Germline V CDR1 and CDR2: SGHNT, YYREEE (reference sequence). The CDR3 runs to 16 residues. CDR3 sequence: CASSPLGGGAQDTQYF.

V usage is TRBV9 and J usage is TRBJ2-1; TCRdb outputs TRBD1, but without DNA this stays unchecked. The CDR3 runs 14 residues. In germline, CDR1 is SGDLS, CDR2 YYNGEE. CDR3 sequence reads: CASSVRDSYNEQFF. Full variable domain (missing parts from reference TRBV9 and TRBJ2-1): DSGVTQTPKHLITATGQRVTLRCSPRSGDLSVYWYQQSLDQGLQFLIQYYNGEERAKGNILERFSAQQFPDLHSELNLSSLELGDSALYFCASSVRDSYNEQFFGPGTRLTVL.

The V and J genes are TRBV5-1 and TRBJ2-2; TCRdb's D gene call, TRBD1, goes unchecked for lack of DNA. Germline values: CDR1 SGHRS, CDR2 YFSETQ. The CDR3 extends over 16 amino acids. The CDR3: CASSNDRGENTGELFF.

V usage is TRBV6-2 or TRBV6-3 and J usage is TRBJ2-2; TCRdb lists TRBD1, though no DNA is available to test this call. Germline V CDR1 and CDR2: MNHEY, SVGEGT. CDR3 size: 14 residues. CDR3 in amino acids: CASSPRINTGELFF.